The rows below give T cell receptor beta chains drawn from one sample of a study of spatial heterogeneity in lung cancer. In TCRdb, the 5' RACE reads were re-called with MiXCR into one record per CDR3 protein. The sample contains 85,000 to 100,000 distinct CDR3 sequences, 10% to 15% of which appear only once. The sample consisted of PBMCs, taken at surgery. The receptor source for this set is a male donor with early-stage non-small cell lung cancer. Each CDR3 is given with its conserved first and last residue. Fields, in order: D gene, clone size, V gene, CDR3 length, J gene, CDR3 protein, CDR3 DNA. The D gene is left open where the match is weak. Clone sizes are given selectively: once, few, many, or a class where the clone is expanded.

.	.	TRBV28	12	TRBJ1-2	CASSWGGGGYTF	TGTGCCAGCAGTTGGGGGGGTGGCGGCTACACCTTC
.	.	TRBV9	14	TRBJ2-1	CASSSRWEDNEQFF	TGTGCCAGCAGCTCCCGCTGGGAAGACAATGAGCAGTTCTTC
.	.	TRBV7-6	14	TRBJ2-3	CASSSPAEGDTQYF	TGTGCCAGCAGCTCCCCCGCTGAAGGGGATACGCAGTATTTT
TRBD1	many	TRBV6-2/TRBV6-3	14	TRBJ1-1	CASSYSGTGGEAFF	TGTGCCAGCAGTTATAGCGGGACAGGGGGCGAAGCTTTCTTT
TRBD2	.	TRBV6-2/TRBV6-3	14	TRBJ2-5	CASSQTGGHETQYF	TGTGCCAGCAGTCAAACGGGGGGGCACGAGACCCAGTACTTC
.	.	TRBV29-1	15	TRBJ2-7	CSVDFGGPSSYEQYF	TGCAGCGTTGATTTTGGGGGCCCCTCTTCCTACGAGCAGTACTTC
.	.	TRBV6-2/TRBV6-3	12	TRBJ1-2	CASIGSNYGYTF	TGTGCCAGCATTGGGTCCAACTATGGCTACACCTTC
.	many	TRBV7-3	12	TRBJ2-2	CASSLDSGELFF	TGTGCCAGCAGCTTAGACTCCGGGGAGCTGTTTTTT
TRBD2	.	TRBV6-2/TRBV6-3	18	TRBJ2-1	CASSYLGLAGVLYNEQFF	TGTGCCAGCAGTTACTTGGGACTAGCGGGAGTTCTCTACAATGAGCAGTTCTTC
.	.	TRBV30	12	TRBJ1-5	CAWSGSNQPQHF	TGTGCCTGGAGTGGGAGCAATCAGCCCCAGCATTTT
.	.	TRBV4-1	14	TRBJ2-7	CASSQVGGRYEQYF	TGCGCCAGCAGCCAAGTCGGGGGGCGGTACGAGCAGTACTTC
.	once	TRBV13	15	TRBJ1-1	CASSWPGTRGTEAFF	TGTGCCAGCAGCTGGCCAGGGACCCGGGGGACTGAAGCTTTCTTT
TRBD2	.	TRBV27	18	TRBJ2-5	CASSLTGLAGEQQETQYF	TGTGCCAGCAGTCTAACTGGACTAGCGGGAGAGCAACAAGAGACCCAGTACTTC
TRBD2	.	TRBV4-3	19	TRBJ2-3	CASSQALTSPTLSTDTQYF	TGCGCCAGCAGCCAGGCTCTGACTAGCCCGACCCTAAGCACAGATACGCAGTATTTT
.	.	TRBV6-1	15	TRBJ1-2	CASSLTDGVIDGYTF	TGTGCCAGCAGTTTAACGGACGGGGTTATCGATGGCTACACCTTC
.	.	TRBV18	14	TRBJ2-4	CASSAGLGKNIQYF	TGTGCCAGCTCAGCGGGCCTAGGCAAAAACATTCAGTACTTC
TRBD2	.	TRBV25-1	15	TRBJ2-5	CASSDWEAGVETQYF	TGTGCCAGCAGTGATTGGGAGGCGGGGGTGGAGACCCAGTACTTC
TRBD1	.	TRBV29-1	11	TRBJ1-2	CSVGAGGGYTF	TGCAGCGTTGGGGCAGGGGGAGGCTACACCTTC
.	many	TRBV7-6	12	TRBJ2-7	CASSERGYEQYF	TGTGCCAGCAGCGAACGGGGGTACGAGCAGTACTTC
.	few	TRBV7-8	11	TRBJ1-6	CASSPGLALHF	TGTGCCAGCAGCCCGGGTTTGGCCCTCCATTTT